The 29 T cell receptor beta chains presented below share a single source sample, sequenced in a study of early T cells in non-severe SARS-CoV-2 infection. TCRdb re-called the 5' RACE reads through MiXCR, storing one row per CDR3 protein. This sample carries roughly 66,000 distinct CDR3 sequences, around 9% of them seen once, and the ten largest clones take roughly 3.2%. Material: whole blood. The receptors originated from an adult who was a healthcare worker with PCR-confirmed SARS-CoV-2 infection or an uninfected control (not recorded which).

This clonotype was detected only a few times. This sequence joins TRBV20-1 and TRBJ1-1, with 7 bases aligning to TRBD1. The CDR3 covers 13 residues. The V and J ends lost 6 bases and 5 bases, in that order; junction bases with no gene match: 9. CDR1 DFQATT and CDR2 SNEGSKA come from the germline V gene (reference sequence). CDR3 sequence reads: CSAKTGPETEAFF. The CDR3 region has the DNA TGCAGTGCAAAGACAGGGCCGGAGACTGAAGCTTTCTTT.

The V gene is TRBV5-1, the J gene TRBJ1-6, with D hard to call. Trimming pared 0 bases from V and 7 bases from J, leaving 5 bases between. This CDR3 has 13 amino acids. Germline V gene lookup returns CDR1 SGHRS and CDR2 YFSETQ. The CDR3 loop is CASSLALNSPLHF. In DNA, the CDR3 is TGCGCCAGCAGCTTGGCCTTAAATTCACCCCTCCACTTT.

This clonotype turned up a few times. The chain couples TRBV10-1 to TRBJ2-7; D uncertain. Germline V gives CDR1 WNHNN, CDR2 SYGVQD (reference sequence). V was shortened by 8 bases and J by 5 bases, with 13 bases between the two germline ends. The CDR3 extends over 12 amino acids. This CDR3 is CASPSRPHEQYF. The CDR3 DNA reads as TGCGCCAGCCCAAGTCGCCCCCACGAGCAGTACTTC.

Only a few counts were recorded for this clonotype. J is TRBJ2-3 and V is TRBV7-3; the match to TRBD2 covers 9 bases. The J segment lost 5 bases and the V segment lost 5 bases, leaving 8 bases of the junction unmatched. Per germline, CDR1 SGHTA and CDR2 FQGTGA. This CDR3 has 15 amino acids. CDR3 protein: CASSQIAGAGDTQYF. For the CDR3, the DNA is TGTGCCAGCAGCCAGATAGCGGGAGCCGGAGATACGCAGTATTTT.

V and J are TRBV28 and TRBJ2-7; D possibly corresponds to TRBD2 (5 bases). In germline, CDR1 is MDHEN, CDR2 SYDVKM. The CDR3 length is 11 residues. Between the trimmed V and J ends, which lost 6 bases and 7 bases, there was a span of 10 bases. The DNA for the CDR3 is TGTGCCAGCAGCTCAGCGGCAGAGCAGTACTTC. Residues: CASSSAAEQYF.

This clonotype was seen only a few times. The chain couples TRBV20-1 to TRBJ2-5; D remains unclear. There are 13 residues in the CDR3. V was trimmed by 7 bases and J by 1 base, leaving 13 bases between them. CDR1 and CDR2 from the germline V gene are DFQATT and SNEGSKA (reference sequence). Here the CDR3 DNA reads TGCAGTGTTCCTAATCGCGGCCAAGAGACCCAGTACTTC. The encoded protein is CSVPNRGQETQYF.

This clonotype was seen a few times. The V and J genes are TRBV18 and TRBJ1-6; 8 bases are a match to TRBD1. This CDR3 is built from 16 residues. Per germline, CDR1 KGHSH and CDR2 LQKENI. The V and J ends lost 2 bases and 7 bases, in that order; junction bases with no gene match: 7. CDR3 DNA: TGTGCCAGCTCACCAAACCGGGGACAGGAAAATTCACCCCTCCACTTT. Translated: CASSPNRGQENSPLHF.

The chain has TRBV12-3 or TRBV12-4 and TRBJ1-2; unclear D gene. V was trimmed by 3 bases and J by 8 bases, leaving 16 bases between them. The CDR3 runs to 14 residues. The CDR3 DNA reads TGTGCCAGCAGTTTTGGCGGCAGCCCGGGAGGCTACACCTTC. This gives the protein CASSFGGSPGGYTF.

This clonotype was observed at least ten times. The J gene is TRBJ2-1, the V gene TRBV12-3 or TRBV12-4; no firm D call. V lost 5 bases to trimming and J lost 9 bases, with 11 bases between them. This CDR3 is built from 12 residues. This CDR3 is CASSPWIGEQFF. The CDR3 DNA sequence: TGTGCCAGCAGTCCCTGGATCGGTGAGCAGTTCTTC.

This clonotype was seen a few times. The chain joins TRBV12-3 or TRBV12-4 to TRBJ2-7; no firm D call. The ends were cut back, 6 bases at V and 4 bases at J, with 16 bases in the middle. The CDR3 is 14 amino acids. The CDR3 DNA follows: TGTGCCAGCAGCTTCGTCGGTCCTGAATACGAGCAGTACTTC. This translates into CASSFVGPEYEQYF.

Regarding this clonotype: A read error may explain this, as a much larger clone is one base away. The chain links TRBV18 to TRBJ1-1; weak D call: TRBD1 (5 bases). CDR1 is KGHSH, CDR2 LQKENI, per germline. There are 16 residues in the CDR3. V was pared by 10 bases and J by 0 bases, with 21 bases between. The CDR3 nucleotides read TGTGCCAACTCGCCCCGGCCCTGGGACCTGAACACTGAAGCTTTCTTT. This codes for CANSPRPWDLNTEAFF.

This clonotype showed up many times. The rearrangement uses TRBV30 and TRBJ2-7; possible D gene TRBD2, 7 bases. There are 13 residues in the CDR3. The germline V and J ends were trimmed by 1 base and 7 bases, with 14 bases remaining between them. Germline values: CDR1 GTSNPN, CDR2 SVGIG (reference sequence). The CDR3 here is CAWSEGGSREQYF. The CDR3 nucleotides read TGTGCCTGGAGTGAGGGGGGGTCTAGGGAGCAGTACTTC.

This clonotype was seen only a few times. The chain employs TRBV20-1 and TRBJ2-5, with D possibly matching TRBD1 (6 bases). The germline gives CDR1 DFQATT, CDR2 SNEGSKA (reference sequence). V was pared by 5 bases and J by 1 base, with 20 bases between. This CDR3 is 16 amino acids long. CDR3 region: CSAGGLSGHFQETQYF. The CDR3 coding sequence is TGCAGTGCTGGGGGTCTTTCGGGACATTTCCAAGAGACCCAGTACTTC.

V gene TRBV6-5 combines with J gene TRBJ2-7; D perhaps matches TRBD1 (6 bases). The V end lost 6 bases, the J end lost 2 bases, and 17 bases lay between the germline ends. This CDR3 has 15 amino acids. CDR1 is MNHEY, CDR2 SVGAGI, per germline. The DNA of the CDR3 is TGTGCCAGCAGATTTCAGGGGTCACGTCCCTACGAGCAGTACTTC. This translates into CASRFQGSRPYEQYF.

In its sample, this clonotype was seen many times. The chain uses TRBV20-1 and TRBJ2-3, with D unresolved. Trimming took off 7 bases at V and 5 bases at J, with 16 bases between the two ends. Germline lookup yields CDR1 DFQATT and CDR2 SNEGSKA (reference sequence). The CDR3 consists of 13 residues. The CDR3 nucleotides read TGCAGTGGCAGCTTGGTGTTACGAGATACGCAGTATTTT. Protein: CSGSLVLRDTQYF.

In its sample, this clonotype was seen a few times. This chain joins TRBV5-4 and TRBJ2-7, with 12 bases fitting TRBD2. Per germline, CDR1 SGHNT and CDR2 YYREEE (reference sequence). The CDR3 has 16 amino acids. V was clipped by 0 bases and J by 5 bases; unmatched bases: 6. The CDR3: CASSLGLAGVRDEQYF. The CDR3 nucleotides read TGTGCCAGCAGCTTGGGACTAGCGGGAGTTCGGGACGAGCAGTACTTC.

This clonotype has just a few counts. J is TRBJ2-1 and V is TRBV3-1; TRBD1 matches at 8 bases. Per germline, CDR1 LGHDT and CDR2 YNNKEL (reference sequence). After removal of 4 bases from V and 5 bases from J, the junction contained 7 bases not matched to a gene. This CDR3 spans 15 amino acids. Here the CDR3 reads CASSLETGADNEQFF. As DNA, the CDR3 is TGTGCCAGCAGCCTCGAGACAGGGGCCGACAATGAGCAGTTCTTC.

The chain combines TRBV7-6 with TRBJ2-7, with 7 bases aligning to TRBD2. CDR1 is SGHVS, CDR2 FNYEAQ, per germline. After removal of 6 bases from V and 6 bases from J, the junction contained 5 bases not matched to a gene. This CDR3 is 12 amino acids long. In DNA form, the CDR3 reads TGTGCCAGCAGAGGGACTACTACCGAGCAGTACTTC. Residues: CASRGTTTEQYF.

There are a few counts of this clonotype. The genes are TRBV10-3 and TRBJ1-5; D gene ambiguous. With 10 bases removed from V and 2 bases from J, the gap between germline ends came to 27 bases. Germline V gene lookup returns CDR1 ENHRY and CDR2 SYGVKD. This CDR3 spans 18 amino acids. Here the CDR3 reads CATGVGTNMPFGNQPQHF. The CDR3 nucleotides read TGTGCCACCGGTGTGGGAACAAATATGCCGTTCGGCAATCAGCCCCAGCATTTT.

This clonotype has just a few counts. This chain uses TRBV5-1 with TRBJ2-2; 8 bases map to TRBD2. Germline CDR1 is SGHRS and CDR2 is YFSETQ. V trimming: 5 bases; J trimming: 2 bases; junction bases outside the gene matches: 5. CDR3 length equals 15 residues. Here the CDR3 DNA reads TGCGCCAGCAGGCCGACTAGCGTTAACACCGGGGAGCTGTTTTTT. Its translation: CASRPTSVNTGELFF.

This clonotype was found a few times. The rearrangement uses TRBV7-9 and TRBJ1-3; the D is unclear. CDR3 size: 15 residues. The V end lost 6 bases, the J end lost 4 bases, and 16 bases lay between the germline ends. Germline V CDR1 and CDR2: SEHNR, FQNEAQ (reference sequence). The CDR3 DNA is TGTGCCAGCAGGCCAGCAGGAGGATCCGGAAACACCATATATTTT. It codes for CASRPAGGSGNTIYF.

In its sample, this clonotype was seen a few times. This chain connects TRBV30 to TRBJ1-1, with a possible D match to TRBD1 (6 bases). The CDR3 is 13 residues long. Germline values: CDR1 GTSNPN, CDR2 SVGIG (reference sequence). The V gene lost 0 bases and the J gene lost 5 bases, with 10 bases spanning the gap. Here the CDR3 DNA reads TGTGCCTGGAGTGTAAAGGGGGATACTGAAGCTTTCTTT. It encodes CAWSVKGDTEAFF. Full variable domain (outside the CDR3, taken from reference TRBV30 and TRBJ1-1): SQTIHQWPATLVQPVGSPLSLECTVEGTSNPNLYWYRQAAGRGLQLLFYSVGIGQISSEVPQNLSASRPQDRQFILSSKKLLLSDSGFYLCAWSVKGDTEAFFGQGTRLTVV.

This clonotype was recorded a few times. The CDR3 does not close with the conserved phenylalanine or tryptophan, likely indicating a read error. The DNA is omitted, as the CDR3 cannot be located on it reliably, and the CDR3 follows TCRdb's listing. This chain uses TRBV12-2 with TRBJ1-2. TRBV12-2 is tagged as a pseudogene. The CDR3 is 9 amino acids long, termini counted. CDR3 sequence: CASRSRRGS.

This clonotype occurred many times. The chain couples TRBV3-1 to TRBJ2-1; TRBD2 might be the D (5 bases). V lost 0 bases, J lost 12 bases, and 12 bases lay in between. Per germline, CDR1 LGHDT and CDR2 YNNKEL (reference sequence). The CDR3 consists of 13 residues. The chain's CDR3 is CASSQDSLGRQFF. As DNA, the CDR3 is TGTGCCAGCAGCCAAGACTCCCTAGGGAGGCAGTTCTTC.

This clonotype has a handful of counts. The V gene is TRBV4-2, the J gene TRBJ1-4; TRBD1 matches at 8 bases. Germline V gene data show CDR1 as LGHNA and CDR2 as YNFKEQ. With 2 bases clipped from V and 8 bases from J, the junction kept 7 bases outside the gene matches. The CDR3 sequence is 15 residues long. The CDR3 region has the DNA TGTGCCAGCAGCCAAAGGGGGACAGGTGACGAAAAACTGTTTTTT. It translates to CASSQRGTGDEKLFF.

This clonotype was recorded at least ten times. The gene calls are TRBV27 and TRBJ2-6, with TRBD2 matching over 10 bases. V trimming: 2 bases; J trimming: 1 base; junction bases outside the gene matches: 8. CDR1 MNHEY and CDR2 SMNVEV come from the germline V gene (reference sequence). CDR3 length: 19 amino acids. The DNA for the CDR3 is TGTGCCAGCAGTTTAAGGGGAGCGGGAGGGCCTTCTGGGGCCAACGTCCTGACTTTC. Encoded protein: CASSLRGAGGPSGANVLTF.

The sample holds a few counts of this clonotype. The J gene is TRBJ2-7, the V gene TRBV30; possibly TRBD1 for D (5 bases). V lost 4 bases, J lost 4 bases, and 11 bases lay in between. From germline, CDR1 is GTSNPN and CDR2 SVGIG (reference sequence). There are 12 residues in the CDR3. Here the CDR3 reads CAWNLGPYEQYF. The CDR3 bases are TGTGCCTGGAATCTGGGGCCTTACGAGCAGTACTTC.

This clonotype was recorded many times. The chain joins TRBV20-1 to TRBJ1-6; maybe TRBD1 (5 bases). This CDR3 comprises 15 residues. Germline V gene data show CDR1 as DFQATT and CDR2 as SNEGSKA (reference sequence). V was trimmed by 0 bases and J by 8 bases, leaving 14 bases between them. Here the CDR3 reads CSARDAGTRDSPLHF. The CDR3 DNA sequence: TGCAGTGCTAGAGATGCAGGAACCAGGGATTCACCCCTCCACTTT.

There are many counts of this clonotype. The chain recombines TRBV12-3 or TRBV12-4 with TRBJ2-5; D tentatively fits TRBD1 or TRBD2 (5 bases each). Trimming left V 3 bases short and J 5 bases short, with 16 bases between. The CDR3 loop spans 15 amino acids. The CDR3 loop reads CASSFPGTHGETQYF. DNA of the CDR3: TGTGCCAGCAGTTTTCCTGGGACCCACGGGGAGACCCAGTACTTC.